The next 3 T cell receptor beta chains were all read from a single sample in a study of blood T cells in healthy people across ages. Primed by a sample-barcoded 5' primer and a J-beta primer mix, a second PCR proceeded for about 6 to 11 cycles. TCRdb reprocessed the 5' RACE reads with MiXCR, giving one entry per CDR3 protein. Found here are roughly 1.4 million distinct CDR3 sequences, roughly 60% of them singletons; the top ten hold roughly 6.3%. The specimen sequenced was blood. Receptors were obtained from a man aged 18 to 30 in good health.

The rearrangement uses TRBV21-1 and TRBJ2-5; TRBD1 was called by the table and not checked on the DNA. TRBV21-1 counts as a pseudogene. CDR3 size: 18 residues. The DNA for the CDR3 is TGTGCCAGCAACAGGGCGGGGGCAACTACAGGAAGAAAAGAGACCCAGTACTTC. It translates to CASNRAGATTGRKETQYF.

In this sample, this clonotype turned up once. V usage is TRBV11-2 and J usage is TRBJ2-1; 8 bases map to TRBD2. CDR3 size: 15 residues. The germline V gene has CDR1 SGHAT and CDR2 FQNNGV. V lost 0 bases and J lost 9; bases outside the gene matches: 7. The CDR3 nucleotides read TGTGCCAGCAGCTTAGACGGGAGGGCGGTCGGTGAGCAGTTCTTC. It is translated as CASSLDGRAVGEQFF. The entire variable domain, with the rest obtained from reference TRBV11-2 and TRBJ2-1, is as follows: EAGVAQSPRYKIIEKRQSVAFWCNPISGHATLYWYQQILGQGPKLLIQFQNNGVVDDSQLPKDRFSAERLKGVDSTLKIQPAKLEDSAVYLCASSLDGRAVGEQFFGPGTRLTVL.

This sequence joins TRBV4-1 and TRBJ2-3, with 10 bases aligning to TRBD2. CDR1 and CDR2 from the germline V gene are MGHRA and YSYEKL. V lost 0 bases and J lost 1; bases outside the gene matches: 4. CDR3 length: 17 residues. The CDR3 region has the DNA TGCGCCAGCAGCCAAGAGGTACTAGCGGGGCGCACAGATACGCAGTATTTT. Translating it yields CASSQEVLAGRTDTQYF.